This T cell receptor beta chain was captured by sequencing in a study of Graves' ophthalmopathy and Graves' hyperthyroidism. Aged 18 to 65, hyperthyroidism patients had been newly diagnosed, with under 2 months' duration. V was cut by 5 bases and J by 0 bases, with 7 bases left in between. The CDR3 covers 13 residues. The germline V gene encodes CDR1 MNHNS and CDR2 SASEGT. The study amplified TCR beta CDR3 regions using RNA transcripts. The library came from an HTBI-primed first-round RT-PCR and a second-round multiplex PCR. One entry per CDR3 protein, called by TCRdb with MiXCR from the multiplex PCR reads. In the table there are about 420,000 distinct CDR3 sequences, roughly 20% of which are singletons. This clonotype was recorded a few times.

The sequenced sample was peripheral blood. The origin of this receptor is a woman under 30 with stable Graves' hyperthyroidism. The chain uses TRBV6-1 and TRBJ1-1; D ambiguous. CDR3 sequence: CASSPPLNTEAFF. The CDR3 bases are TGTGCCAGCAGTCCCCCCCTGAACACTGAAGCTTTCTTT.